The 3 T cell receptor beta chains reported below all come from one sample, sequenced in a study of beta chain features in type 1 diabetes. The isolated RNA, all of it, was reverse transcribed, so expressed TCRB transcripts were what got sequenced. Data came from immunoSEQ multiplex PCR; TCRdb stores just in-frame clones and leaves some out. The sample yields approximately 24,000 clones, almost 50% seen once. Study-level results: All four CD4+ subsets from Type 1 diabetes patients carried moderately but significantly shorter TCRB CDR3s.

These receptors lack a known antigen. The sample consisted of stem cell memory CD4+ T cells from blood. All receptors come from a man aged 25 to 40 with type 1 diabetes.

This chain uses TRBV2 with TRBJ1-3; 9 nucleotides line up with TRBD1. V was pared by 7 bases and J by 1 base, with 8 bases of the junction left unmatched. The CDR3 covers 16 residues. Per the germline V gene, CDR1 is SNHLY and CDR2 is FYNNEI. The CDR3 protein is CASIAGQGFSGNTIYF. Here the CDR3 DNA reads TGTGCCAGCATAGCGGGACAGGGATTTTCTGGAAACACCATATATTTT.

The chain couples TRBV27 to TRBJ2-1; 8 positions match TRBD2. The germline V gene has CDR1 MNHEY and CDR2 SMNVEV (reference sequence). This CDR3 is built from 19 residues. J was trimmed by 1 base and V by 7 bases; bases with no gene match: 18. The CDR3 loop is CASIYRATPGLVSYNEQFF. The CDR3 DNA follows: TGTGCCAGCATATACAGGGCGACACCGGGACTAGTTTCCTACAATGAGCAGTTCTTC.

The CDR3 coding sequence is TGTGCCAGCAGTGAAGCGTGCAGGGGGGCCCAAGAGACCCAGTACTTC. Translated, it gives CASSEACRGAQETQYF. The rearrangement uses TRBV6-1 and TRBJ2-5; weak D call: TRBD1 (7 bases). The germline V gene encodes CDR1 MNHNS and CDR2 SASEGT. The germline V and J ends were trimmed by 0 bases and 1 base, with 12 bases remaining between them. The CDR3 sequence is 16 residues long.